The 14 T cell receptor beta chains listed next were all sequenced from one sample in a study of control samples from healthy donors and cancer patients. Only in-frame clones appear in the TCRdb table, and some are missing; sequencing was by immunoSEQ multiplex PCR. The table shows some 140,000 clones, with more than 85% occurring only once. The sample consisted of blood. Receptors were obtained from a young woman in good health.

The J gene is TRBJ1-2, the V gene TRBV6-1; the match to TRBD1 covers 11 bases. Per germline, CDR1 MNHNS and CDR2 SASEGT. Losses at the gene ends were 2 bases for V and 6 bases for J; bases not matched to a gene: 14. The length of the CDR3 is 18 residues. The CDR3 nucleotides are TGTGCCAGCAGTGAAAGGGCCGGGACAGGGGGTAAAGAGAATGGCTACACCTTC. Its translation: CASSERAGTGGKENGYTF.

V gene TRBV5-1 combines with J gene TRBJ2-2, with D tentatively TRBD2 (5 bases). This CDR3 region has 18 residues. V shed 0 bases and J shed 4 bases, with 19 bases lying between them. Germline values: CDR1 SGHRS, CDR2 YFSETQ. CDR3 nucleotide sequence: TGCGCCAGCAGCTTGGCCGGAACCGGGGTCACGGGCACCGGGGAGCTGTTTTTT. Protein sequence: CASSLAGTGVTGTGELFF.

The rearrangement joins TRBV30 to TRBJ1-2; maybe TRBD1 (6 bases). V lost 0 bases and J lost 5, with 13 bases in between. The CDR3 loop spans 14 amino acids. CDR1 is GTSNPN and CDR2 is SVGIG in the germline V gene (reference sequence). This chain's CDR3 is CAWSVGTTGYGYTF. The CDR3, as DNA: TGTGCCTGGAGTGTCGGGACAACGGGATATGGCTACACCTTC.

The J gene is TRBJ2-3, the V gene TRBV19, with 11 bases identical to TRBD2. The CDR3 totals 15 residues. V shed 7 bases, J shed 6 bases, and the junction held 9 bases outside the gene matches. Germline loops: CDR1 LNHDA, CDR2 SQIVND (reference sequence). CDR3 DNA: TGTGCCAGTAATCCGACTAGCGGGGCTAGGGATACGCAGTATTTT. Amino acids: CASNPTSGARDTQYF.

V and J are TRBV30 and TRBJ1-1, with no clear D. The CDR3 runs 12 residues. Between the trimmed V and J ends, which lost 5 bases and 4 bases, there was a span of 11 bases. CDR1 is GTSNPN and CDR2 is SVGIG in the germline V gene (reference sequence). This CDR3 is CAWGSLSTEAFF. CDR3 in DNA: TGTGCCTGGGGTTCGTTGAGCACTGAAGCTTTCTTT.

The chain uses TRBV24-1 and TRBJ2-3, with 7 bases fitting TRBD1. The germline V gene encodes CDR1 KGHDR and CDR2 SFDVKD. This CDR3 region has 13 residues. V lost 5 bases to trimming and J lost 9 bases; unmatched junction nucleotides: 7. CDR3 in amino acids: CATSAGGIETQYF. The CDR3, as DNA: TGTGCCACCAGTGCAGGGGGAATTGAGACGCAGTATTTT.

The chain combines TRBV30 with TRBJ1-2; 9 bases map to TRBD1. J lost 8 bases, V lost 3 bases, and 7 bases had no gene match. CDR1 GTSNPN and CDR2 SVGIG come from the germline V gene (reference sequence). The length of the CDR3 is 13 residues. CDR3 nucleotide sequence: TGTGCCTGGAGCATCACAGGGGGCGGAGGCTACACCTTC. As protein: CAWSITGGGGYTF.

The chain has TRBV11-2 and TRBJ2-2; 7 bases match TRBD2. The CDR3 covers 14 residues. J lost 6 bases, V lost 3 bases, and 4 bases had no gene match. Germline V CDR1 and CDR2: SGHAT, FQNNGV. The CDR3: CASSFGRGAGELFF. Here the CDR3 DNA reads TGTGCCAGCAGCTTTGGCCGGGGGGCCGGGGAGCTGTTTTTT.

The chain combines TRBV6-5 with TRBJ1-4; a possible D gene is TRBD1 (6 bases). CDR1 and CDR2 (germline): MNHEY, SVGAGI. The CDR3 has 16 amino acids. V was cut by 0 bases and J by 3 bases, with 11 bases left in between. This chain's CDR3 is CASSYSKRGANEKLFF. Here the CDR3 DNA reads TGTGCCAGCAGTTACTCGAAGAGGGGGGCTAATGAAAAACTGTTTTTT.

In this sample, this clone turned up once. The J gene is TRBJ2-7, the V gene TRBV7-9, with D possibly being TRBD1 (6 bases). Per the germline V gene, CDR1 is SEHNR and CDR2 is FQNEAQ (reference sequence). V dropped 3 bases and J dropped 5 bases, with 17 bases sitting between them. The length of the CDR3 is 15 residues. CDR3 DNA: TGTGCCAGCAGCTTGGCGATGGGCAGGGGCCACGAGCAGTACTTC. This encodes CASSLAMGRGHEQYF.

The rearrangement links TRBV11-2 to TRBJ2-3, with D possibly being TRBD1 or TRBD2 (5 bases each). Germline V gene data show CDR1 as SGHAT and CDR2 as FQNNGV. The CDR3 has 17 amino acids. Trimming removed 5 bases at V and 1 base at J, with 19 bases between. DNA for the CDR3: TGTGCCAGCAGCCCGAATGGGCGTGGGGGAGGCACAGATACGCAGTATTTT. Residues: CASSPNGRGGGTDTQYF.

This clone appeared a few times. This sequence joins TRBV4-1 and TRBJ1-5; 7 bases are shared with TRBD1. Trimming at V came to 3 bases and at J to 5 bases, leaving 4 bases not matched to a gene. The CDR3 has 14 amino acids. Germline CDR1 reads MGHRA; CDR2 reads YSYEKL. The CDR3: CASSHRQGDQPQHF. The DNA for the CDR3 is TGCGCCAGCAGCCACAGACAGGGCGATCAGCCCCAGCATTTT.

The chain uses TRBV6-5 and TRBJ1-2; D not certain. Germline V lookup: CDR1 MNHEY, CDR2 SVGAGI. V gave up 2 bases and J gave up 8 bases, with 12 bases separating them. This CDR3 is 13 amino acids long. In DNA, the CDR3 is TGTGCCAGCAGTTACGACGTGCAGGAAGGCTACACCTTC. It codes for CASSYDVQEGYTF.

The genes are TRBV5-4 and TRBJ1-2; TRBD1 agrees at 8 bases. Germline CDR1 reads SGHNT; CDR2 reads YYREEE (reference sequence). The CDR3 loop spans 14 amino acids. J lost 2 bases, V lost 1 base, and 1 base had no gene match. The CDR3 region is CASSLQGANYGYTF. CDR3 in DNA: TGTGCCAGCAGCTTGCAGGGGGCGAACTATGGCTACACCTTC.